These 14 T cell receptor beta chains share one sample of origin, sequenced in a study of blood T cell repertoires in COVID-19. The data were produced by immunoSEQ multiplex PCR, yet TCRdb's version contains in-frame clones alone and is incomplete. The data hold about 330,000 clones, with approximately 89% observed a single time. The sequenced sample consisted of PBMCs or T cells enriched from blood (not recorded which). The receptors were sampled from a man aged 25 to 40 who had recovered from COVID-19.

CDR3 amino acids: CASSLWSSGNTIYF. CDR3 bases: TGCGCCAGCAGCTTGTGGAGCTCTGGAAACACCATATATTTT. The V gene is TRBV5-1, the J gene TRBJ1-3; D unclear. CDR1 and CDR2 (germline): SGHRS, YFSETQ. Deletions cut 1 base from V and 0 bases from J, with 5 bases between. The CDR3 runs 14 residues.

The chain employs TRBV5-8 and TRBJ1-1; tentatively, D is TRBD1 (5 bases). The CDR3 is made up of 17 amino acids. The ends were cut back, 0 bases at V and 5 bases at J, with 20 bases in the middle. The V gene's germline CDR1 is SGHTS and CDR2 YDEGEE. Here the CDR3 DNA reads TGTGCCAGCAGCTTGGGAGGCTTTGGCCAGGGTAAGACTGAAGCTTTCTTT. This sequence encodes CASSLGGFGQGKTEAFF. The whole variable domain, filled in from reference TRBV5-8 and TRBJ1-1, reads EAGVTQSPTHLIKTRGQQATLRCSPISGHTSVYWYQQALGLGLQFLLWYDEGEERNRGNFPPRFSGRQFPNYSSELNVNALELEDSALYLCASSLGGFGQGKTEAFFGQGTRLTVV.

The rearrangement uses TRBV5-1 and TRBJ2-1, with 12 nucleotides matching TRBD2. V gave up 0 bases and J gave up 2 bases; unmatched junction bases: 6. Germline loops: CDR1 SGHRS, CDR2 YFSETQ. The CDR3 is 18 amino acids. The CDR3 region has the DNA TGCGCCAGCAGCTTGGGGCTAGCGGGGGGGCCGACCTACAATGAGCAGTTCTTC. It yields the protein CASSLGLAGGPTYNEQFF.

V is TRBV7-3 and J is TRBJ1-1, with D possibly being TRBD1 (5 bases). V was pared by 5 bases and J by 4 bases, with 17 bases between. The CDR3 is 15 residues long. CDR1 and CDR2 from the germline V gene are SGHTA and FQGTGA. Here the CDR3 DNA reads TGTGCCAGCAGCCCCCAGGGCAGGGTGGCCACTGAAGCTTTCTTT. Residues: CASSPQGRVATEAFF.

V usage is TRBV6-5 and J usage is TRBJ2-1; D may be TRBD1 (7 bases). This CDR3 region has 15 residues. Trimming took 8 bases from V and 1 from J, leaving 15 bases between them. Germline V lookup: CDR1 MNHEY, CDR2 SVGAGI. The CDR3 region is CASSYPGGSYNEQFF. The CDR3 region has the DNA TGTGCCAGCTCCTACCCAGGGGGGTCCTACAATGAGCAGTTCTTC.

The chain recombines TRBV7-9 with TRBJ2-3; TRBD2 aligns across 7 bases. CDR1 and CDR2 (germline): SEHNR, FQNEAQ (reference sequence). The V gene end was trimmed by 4 bases and the J gene end by 12 bases; junction bases not matched to a gene: 16. CDR3 length equals 15 residues. This CDR3 reads CASSSPGGGASFQYF. DNA for the CDR3: TGTGCCAGCAGCTCCCCGGGCGGGGGAGCTTCTTTTCAGTATTTT.

The V call is TRBV12-3 or TRBV12-4, the J call TRBJ1-4; D not certain. This CDR3 comprises 11 residues. V was trimmed by 3 bases and J by 8 bases, leaving 4 bases between them. Here the CDR3 DNA reads TGTGCCAGCAGTTTGGAGGAAAAACTGTTTTTT. It specifies CASSLEEKLFF.

This clone has just a few counts. V and J are TRBV2 and TRBJ1-2; 8 bases line up with TRBD1. Per germline, CDR1 SNHLY and CDR2 FYNNEI. The CDR3 contains 13 residues. V dropped 6 bases and J dropped 7; count of bases not matched to a gene: 7. The CDR3 spells CASRPDREGGYTF. DNA for the CDR3: TGTGCCAGCAGGCCGGACAGGGAGGGTGGCTACACCTTC.

About this clone itself: Additional DNA sequences in this sample encode the identical CDR3. This chain connects TRBV18 to TRBJ2-1; D is possibly TRBD1 (6 bases). The germline V gene has CDR1 KGHSH and CDR2 LQKENI. This CDR3 is 12 amino acids long. The ends were cut back, 3 bases at V and 7 bases at J, with 7 bases in the middle. CDR3: CASSPGANEQFF. The CDR3 DNA reads as TGTGCCAGCTCACCGGGGGCGAATGAGCAGTTCTTC.

This rearrangement joins TRBV3-1 (or the pseudogene TRBV3-2) to TRBJ1-1; D is unclear. Trimming shortened V by 4 bases and J by 1 base, and 16 bases separated the two germline ends. The CDR3 has 16 amino acids. Germline CDR1 is LGHDT and CDR2 is YNNKEL (reference sequence). The CDR3 loop is CASSPTGDRRNTEAFF. As DNA, the CDR3 is TGTGCCAGCAGCCCGACCGGAGACCGGCGGAACACTGAAGCTTTCTTT.

This rearrangement joins TRBV28 to TRBJ1-2; D is perhaps TRBD1 (6 bases). Germline CDR1 MDHEN, CDR2 SYDVKM. The V and J ends lost 2 bases and 3 bases respectively, with 10 bases between them. The CDR3 is made up of 14 amino acids. DNA of the CDR3: TGTGCCAGCAGTTTACTGGACAGCCACTATGGCTACACCTTC. Protein: CASSLLDSHYGYTF.

This clone appeared a single time. The J gene is TRBJ2-5, the V gene TRBV5-4; D unclear. This CDR3 is built from 13 residues. Looked up from germline, CDR1 is SGHNT and CDR2 is YYREEE (reference sequence). V shed 4 bases and J shed 2 bases, with 9 bases lying between them. The CDR3 sequence: CASSHEIQETQYF. The CDR3 nucleotides are TGTGCCAGCAGCCACGAGATTCAAGAGACCCAGTACTTC.

The chain links TRBV28 to TRBJ1-2; the match to TRBD1 covers 11 bases. Per germline, CDR1 MDHEN and CDR2 SYDVKM. V was clipped by 3 bases and J by 5 bases; unmatched bases: 8. The CDR3 length is 16 residues. DNA for the CDR3: TGTGCCAGCAGTTTCATCGGACAGGGGGCGATTTATGGCTACACCTTC. Translation gives CASSFIGQGAIYGYTF.

This clone was detected a few times. The V call is TRBV6-1, the J call TRBJ1-3, with D tentatively TRBD1 (5 bases). CDR3 length: 15 amino acids. The germline V gene has CDR1 MNHNS and CDR2 SASEGT. V was clipped by 3 bases and J by 2 bases, with 11 bases between them. CDR3 nucleotides: TGTGCCAGCAGTGACGGACATTGGGCTGGAAACACCATATATTTT. Its translation: CASSDGHWAGNTIYF.